The source of this T cell receptor (beta chain) is a study of blood T cell repertoires in COVID-19. Study-wide context: Collection of acute and convalescent COVID-19 samples took place in the United States, Italy and Spain. In each case, the material was cDNA or gDNA derived from T cells, B-cell-depleted T cells, or PBMCs.

In the original workflow: Reference gene primers were amplified, and this amplification served to estimate nucleated cell counts. Assay used: immunoSEQ multiplex PCR; TCRdb lists only in-frame clones, some missing. The DNA was the basis for D and trimming; V, J and clone size are from that table. The sample consists of approximately 240,000 clones, approximately 83% of them appearing once. Germline CDR1 MNHEY, CDR2 SMNVEV (reference sequence). The CDR3 spans 12 residues. V gave up 2 bases and J gave up 3 bases, with 5 bases separating them. This TCR derives from a woman aged 30 to 39 who had recovered from COVID-19. The chain carries TRBV27 and TRBJ2-7; D gene unclear. Sample: peripheral blood. The CDR3 DNA is TGTGCCAGCAGTTTACCTAGCTACGAGCAGTACTTC. Translating it yields CASSLPSYEQYF.